The following is a TCR beta chain sequence with its context. Its antigen is undetermined. Assay: immunoSEQ multiplex PCR; the TCRdb copy retains only in-frame clones and omits some. The sample includes 70,000 to 95,000 clones, less than 90% seen only once; the top ten take more than 0.95%. The sample is drawn from a study of OX40 agonist ivuxolimab in advanced cancers. Study-wide findings and caveats: No determination was made of the antigen specificity of the expanded peripheral T cells. Clonal expansion from baseline to week 6 occurred in both CD4+ and CD8+ T cells. Some of the nonresponding patients also showed low levels of normalized T-cell clonal expansion.

The CDR3 consists of 12 residues. The germline gives CDR1 SEHNR, CDR2 FQNEAQ (reference sequence). V lost 8 bases and J lost 3, with 11 bases in between. This material consisted of CD4+ or CD8+ T cells sorted from blood, taken in a trial of the OX40 agonist ivuxolimab. This chain links TRBV7-9 with TRBJ2-7, with D maybe TRBD1 (5 bases). The source is an adult with an advanced solid tumor such as melanoma, head and neck, liver or kidney cancer. The CDR3 reads CASGRGGYEQYF. CDR3 in DNA: TGTGCCAGCGGAAGGGGTGGCTACGAGCAGTACTTC.